This entry describes one TCR beta chain. Its antigen is unknown. The germline V gene has CDR1 LNHDA and CDR2 SQIVND (reference sequence). V shed 4 bases, J shed 3 bases, and the junction held 9 bases outside the gene matches. The CDR3 runs to 15 residues. The data were obtained in a study of T cell responses to AZD1222 COVID-19 vaccine. Study-level points and caveats: Vaccine-associated CD4 TCRs spanned spike, dominant at 160-218 and 743-854.

Data came from immunoSEQ multiplex PCR; TCRdb stores just in-frame clones and leaves some out. The sample has fewer than 40,000 clones, 88% seen once; the top ten hold 26%. This material consisted of peripheral blood, taken 28 days after the second dose of the MenACWY control vaccine. The gene calls are TRBV19 and TRBJ2-7; 7 bases agree with TRBD2. The source is an adult who received the MenACWY meningococcal vaccine as a control. DNA for the CDR3: TGTGCCAGTAGTACCCTCCAAGCGGGAAGCTACGAGCAGTACTTC. This translates into CASSTLQAGSYEQYF.